This T cell receptor (beta chain) comes out of a study of T cell clones after liver transplantation. Study results and limitations: A larger donor-reactive than third-party decline suggested partial antigen-specific deletion.

Alloreactive TCRbeta sequences came from sequencing proliferating CFSE-low cells in the MLR. Stimulators were graft donor PBMCs, splenocytes, lymph-node cells, or third-party PBMCs for pre-transplant recipient cells. Clones were read by immunoSEQ multiplex PCR, and TCRdb kept only the in-frame ones, dropping some. The data show about 5,800 clones, with 30% to 40% seen just once and less than 20% held by the top ten. On this clone: Its specificity is not known.

Germline CDR1 and CDR2: SEHNR and FQNEAQ (reference sequence). The germline V and J ends were trimmed by 0 bases and 3 bases, with 12 bases remaining between them. This CDR3 has 15 amino acids. This sequence originates from a human patient who received a liver transplant. Some T cells here may be from the graft donor. The sample taken for sequencing was CD4+ T cells from cultured PBMCs. The V and J genes are TRBV7-9 and TRBJ2-7; D is perhaps TRBD1 (6 bases). The chain's CDR3 is CASSLAGTRNYEQYF. CDR3 nucleotide sequence: TGTGCCAGCAGCTTAGCCGGGACACGGAACTACGAGCAGTACTTC.